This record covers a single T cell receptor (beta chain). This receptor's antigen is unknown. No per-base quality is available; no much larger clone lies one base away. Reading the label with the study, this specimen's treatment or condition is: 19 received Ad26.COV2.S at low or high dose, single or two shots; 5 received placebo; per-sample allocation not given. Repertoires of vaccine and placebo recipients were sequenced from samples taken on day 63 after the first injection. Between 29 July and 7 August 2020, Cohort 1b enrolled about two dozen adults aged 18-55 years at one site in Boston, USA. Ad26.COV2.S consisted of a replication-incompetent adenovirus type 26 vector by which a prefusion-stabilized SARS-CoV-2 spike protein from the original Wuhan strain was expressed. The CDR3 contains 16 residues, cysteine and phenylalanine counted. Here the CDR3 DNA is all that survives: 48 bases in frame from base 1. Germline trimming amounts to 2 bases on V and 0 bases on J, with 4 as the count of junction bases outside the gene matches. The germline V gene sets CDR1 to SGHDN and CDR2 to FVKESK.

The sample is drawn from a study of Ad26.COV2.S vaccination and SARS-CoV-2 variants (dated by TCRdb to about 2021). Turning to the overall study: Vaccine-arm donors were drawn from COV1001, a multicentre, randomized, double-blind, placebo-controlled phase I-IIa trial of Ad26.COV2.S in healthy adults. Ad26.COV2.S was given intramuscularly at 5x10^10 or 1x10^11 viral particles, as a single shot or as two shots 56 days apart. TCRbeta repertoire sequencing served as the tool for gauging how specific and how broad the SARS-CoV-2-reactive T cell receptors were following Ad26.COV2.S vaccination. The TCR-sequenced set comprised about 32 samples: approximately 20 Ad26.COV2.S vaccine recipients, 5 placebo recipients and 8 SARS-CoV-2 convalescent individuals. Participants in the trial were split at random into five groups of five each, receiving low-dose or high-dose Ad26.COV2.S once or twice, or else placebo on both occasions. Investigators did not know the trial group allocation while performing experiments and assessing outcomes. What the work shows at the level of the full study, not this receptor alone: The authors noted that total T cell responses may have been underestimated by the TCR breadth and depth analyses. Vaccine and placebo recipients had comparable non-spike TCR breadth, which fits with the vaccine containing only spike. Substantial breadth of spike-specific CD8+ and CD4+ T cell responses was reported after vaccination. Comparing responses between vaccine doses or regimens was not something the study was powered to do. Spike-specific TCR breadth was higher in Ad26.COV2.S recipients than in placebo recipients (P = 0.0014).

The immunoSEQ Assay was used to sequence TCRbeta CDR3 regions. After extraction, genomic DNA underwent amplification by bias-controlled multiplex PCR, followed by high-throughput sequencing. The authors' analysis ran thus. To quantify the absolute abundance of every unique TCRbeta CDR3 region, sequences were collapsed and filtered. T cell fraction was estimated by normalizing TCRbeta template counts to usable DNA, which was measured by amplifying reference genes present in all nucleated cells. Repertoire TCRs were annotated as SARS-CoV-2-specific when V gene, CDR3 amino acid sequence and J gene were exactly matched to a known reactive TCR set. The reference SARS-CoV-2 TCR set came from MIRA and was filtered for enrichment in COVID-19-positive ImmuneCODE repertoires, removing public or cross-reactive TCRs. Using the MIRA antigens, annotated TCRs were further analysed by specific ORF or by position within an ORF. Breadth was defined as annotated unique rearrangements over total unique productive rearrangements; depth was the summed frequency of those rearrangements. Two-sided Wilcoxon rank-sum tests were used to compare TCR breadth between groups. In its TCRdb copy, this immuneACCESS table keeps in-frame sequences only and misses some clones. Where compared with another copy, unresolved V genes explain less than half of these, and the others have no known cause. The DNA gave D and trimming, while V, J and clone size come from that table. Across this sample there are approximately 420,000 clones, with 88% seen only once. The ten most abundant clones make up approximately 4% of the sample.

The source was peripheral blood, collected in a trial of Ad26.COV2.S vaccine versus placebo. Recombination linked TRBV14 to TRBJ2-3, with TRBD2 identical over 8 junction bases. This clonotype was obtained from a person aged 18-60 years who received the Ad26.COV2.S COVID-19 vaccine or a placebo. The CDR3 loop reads CASSQPAGASTDTQYF. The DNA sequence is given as TGTGCCAGCAGCCAACCAGCGGGGGCAAGCACAGATACGCAGTATTTT.